Listed here is a single TCR beta chain. Its antigen is undetermined. J lost 8 bases, V lost 5 bases, and 14 bases had no gene match. This CDR3 spans 16 amino acids. Germline V gene sequence: CDR1 MNHEY, CDR2 SMNVEV (reference sequence). This sample stems from a study of CD8 T cell repertoires and HIV-1 epitope variants. In the study overall: Each of Twenty-five Gag and Nef epitope peptides stimulated a separate culture.

Whole-study results and caveats: Of 8 or 9 antigen-specific beta clonotypes, about six appeared to cross-react with escape variants. This assay reports beta chains of antigen-expanded cells, not T cell function.

Clones were read by immunoSEQ multiplex PCR, and TCRdb kept only the in-frame ones, dropping some. Counted here are over 5,500 clones, around three fifths occurring once; the ten biggest clones make up around 41%. The source material was cultured CD8+ T cells derived from PBMCs. The V call is TRBV27, the J call TRBJ2-1, with 8 nucleotides matching TRBD2. The TCR sequence derives from a male donor with HIV. The CDR3 DNA follows: TGTGCCAGCAGTGAAATAGCGGGGAGGGTGTTGGATGAGCAGTTCTTC. Protein sequence: CASSEIAGRVLDEQFF.